This T cell receptor (beta chain) emerged from a study of T cells in Graves' hyperthyroidism and ophthalmopathy. This clonotype was picked up a small number of times. No antigen is known for it. Amplified TCR beta CDR3 regions derived from RNA transcripts. The TCR CDR3 first-round RT-PCR relied on the HTBI primer set. TCRdb passed the multiplex PCR reads through MiXCR, listing each CDR3 protein once. The repertoire consists of about 520,000 distinct CDR3 sequences, with 24% occurring once and the leading ten covering approximately 10%. In germline, CDR1 is ENHRY, CDR2 SYGVKD. This CDR3 has 16 residues. V was trimmed by 0 bases and J by 4 bases, leaving 12 bases between them. Overall study results and limits: Ophthalmopathy, as predicted by the model, came a median about six months after the prediction. Most thyroid clonotypes expanded above 0.001 were also detected in blood.

The sequencing sample was made of blood. V usage is TRBV10-3 and J usage is TRBJ2-2, with D possibly TRBD1 on 6 matching bases. The TCR sequence derives from a woman between 25 and 40 years old with Graves' ophthalmopathy. CDR3 coding DNA: TGTGCCATCAGTGAGTCGGCAGGGGCGGGCACCGGGGAGCTGTTTTTT. This gives the protein CAISESAGAGTGELFF.